This T cell receptor (beta chain) was found in a study of T cell responses to AZD1222 COVID-19 vaccine. To note about this clone: Its antigen is currently unknown.

TCRdb keeps only in-frame clones here, not all; method: immunoSEQ multiplex PCR. The sample holds 70,000 to 95,000 clones; 85% to 95% are singletons and the top ten take more than 7.5%. Overall study results and limits: White British ancestry dominated among donors, who included more females, and clonal diversity was possibly underestimated.

Combined were second doses at about 4 or about 12 weeks. The CDR3 totals 16 residues. Trimming shortened V by 0 bases and J by 6 bases, and 15 bases separated the two germline ends. The gene calls are TRBV23-1 and TRBJ1-5; D might be TRBD1 (6 bases). TRBV23-1 is marked as an open reading frame, function uncertain. The material sequenced was peripheral blood, taken 28 days after the second AZD1222 dose. The sequence was obtained from an adult who received the AZD1222 COVID-19 vaccine. In nucleotides, the CDR3 is TGCGCCAGCAGTCAATCCGGGAGGGGGAAAAGTCAGCCCCAGCATTTT. This encodes CASSQSGRGKSQPQHF.